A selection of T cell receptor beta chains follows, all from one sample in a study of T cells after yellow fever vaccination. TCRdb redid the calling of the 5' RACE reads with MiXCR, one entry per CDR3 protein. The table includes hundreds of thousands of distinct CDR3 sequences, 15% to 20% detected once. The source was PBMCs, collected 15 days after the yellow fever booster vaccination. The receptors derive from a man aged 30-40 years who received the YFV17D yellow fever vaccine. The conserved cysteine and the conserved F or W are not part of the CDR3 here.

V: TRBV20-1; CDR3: SASPGTRDEQY
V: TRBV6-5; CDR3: ASSYSYNGKTYEQY
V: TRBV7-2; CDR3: ASSLEGTSGTYEQY
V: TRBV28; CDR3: ASSSIGQVQETQY
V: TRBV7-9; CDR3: ASSSPTSTQETQY
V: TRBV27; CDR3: ASSLSVRTQETQY
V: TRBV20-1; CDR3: CARDMAREWGGTQY
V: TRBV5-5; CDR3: ASSIDPLENYGYT
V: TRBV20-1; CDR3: SARDLTRAYNEQF
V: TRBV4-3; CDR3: ASSQVLAGHQPQH
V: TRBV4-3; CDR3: ASSQKLAGVETDTQY
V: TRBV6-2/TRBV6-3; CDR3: ASSPEGVIYGYT
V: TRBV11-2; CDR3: ASSPRLAGTPGGELF
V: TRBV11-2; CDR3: ASSSVSGSSPYEQY
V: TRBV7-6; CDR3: ASSDDDLSSTGELF
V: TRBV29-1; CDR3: SVEARASSTDTQY
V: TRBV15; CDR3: ATSPGTRQETQY
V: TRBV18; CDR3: ASSPRTGSQGEQF
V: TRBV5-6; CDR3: ASRPGLAEYTGELF
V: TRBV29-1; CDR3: SGENDREPYGYT
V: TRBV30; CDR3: AWRQGQNTEAF
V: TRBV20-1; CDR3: SADVGGNEQF
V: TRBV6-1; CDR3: GMGAGPVSNEQY
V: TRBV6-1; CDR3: ASRRDNGEKLF
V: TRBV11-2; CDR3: ASSNRTSGRRSSYEQY
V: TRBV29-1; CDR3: SVEKDRDEQY
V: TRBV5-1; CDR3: ASALGFSGRSTDTQY
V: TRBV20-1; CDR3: SASDGQINEKLF
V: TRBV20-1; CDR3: SATVWDSNSNQPQH